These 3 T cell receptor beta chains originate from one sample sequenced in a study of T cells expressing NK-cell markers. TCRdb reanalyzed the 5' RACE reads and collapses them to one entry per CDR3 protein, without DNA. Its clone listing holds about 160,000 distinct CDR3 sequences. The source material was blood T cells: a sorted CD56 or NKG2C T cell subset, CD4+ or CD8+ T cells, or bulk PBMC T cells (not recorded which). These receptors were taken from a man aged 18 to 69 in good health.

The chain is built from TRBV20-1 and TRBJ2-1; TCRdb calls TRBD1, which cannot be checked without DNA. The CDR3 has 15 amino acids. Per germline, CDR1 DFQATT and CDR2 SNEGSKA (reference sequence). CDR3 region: CSARDYRIFTDEQFF.

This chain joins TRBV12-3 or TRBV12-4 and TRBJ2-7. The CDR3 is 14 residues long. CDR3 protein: CASSPTLGYYEQYF.

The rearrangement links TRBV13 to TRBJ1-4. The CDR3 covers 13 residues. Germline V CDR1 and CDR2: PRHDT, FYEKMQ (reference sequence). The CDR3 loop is CASSANLREKLFF. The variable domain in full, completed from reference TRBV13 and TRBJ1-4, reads AAGVIQSPRHLIKEKRETATLKCYPIPRHDTVYWYQQGPGQDPQFLISFYEKMQSDKGSIPDRFSAQQFSDYHSELNMSSLELGDSALYFCASSANLREKLFFGSGTQLSVL.